This T cell receptor beta chain was recorded in a study of metastatic and nonmetastatic thyroid tumors. Overall study: Repertoire data that came from the blood and tumor or nodule tissue of malignant and benign thyroid patients were compared. Regarding the study as a whole: Significantly higher TCR beta diversity was reportedly seen in malignant thyroid tumors than benign nodules, in blood and tumor.

The entire patient cohort was treatment-naive prior to thyroid surgery. In the source study's methods: CDR3 was compared across clinicopathological groups, and the resulting differences were used to build a distant-metastasis classifier for papillary thyroid cancer. TCRdb reanalyzed the PCR reads via MiXCR. TCRdb's processing, not the study's, gives the V and J calls here. The table lists about 19,000 clones, approximately 22% of them singletons, with 10% in the top ten. V was trimmed by 6 bases and J by 8 bases, leaving 7 bases between them. CDR1 and CDR2 from the germline V gene are MNHEY and SVGEGT. The CDR3 has 11 amino acids. This clone was recorded at least ten times. The antigen remains unidentified.

The receptor's source is a male donor with papillary thyroid cancer or a benign thyroid nodule (not recorded which). Some clones in this sample may be carry-over from other donors' samples. The sample consisted of tumor tissue. The chain uses TRBV6-2 or TRBV6-3 and TRBJ1-4; D not certain. This CDR3 is CASRGGEKLFF. CDR3 sequence (DNA): TGTGCCAGCAGGGGAGGCGAAAAACTGTTTTTT.